Below are 23 T cell receptor beta chains sequenced from a single sample in a study of T cells in Graves' hyperthyroidism and ophthalmopathy. TCR beta CDR3 sequences were amplified from RNA transcripts. HTBI primers were the set used in a first-round RT-PCR of the TCR CDR3. One entry per CDR3 protein results from TCRdb running MiXCR on the multiplex PCR reads. Of some 270,000 distinct CDR3 sequences listed, approximately 25% are singletons. Sequencing was carried out using blood. These receptors all come from a middle-aged woman with Graves' ophthalmopathy.

This clonotype was seen many times. The gene calls are TRBV27 and TRBJ1-5; D is unclear. Germline V CDR1 and CDR2: MNHEY, SMNVEV (reference sequence). V lost 4 bases and J lost 0, with 4 bases in between. The CDR3 runs to 13 residues. CDR3 DNA: TGTGCCAGCAGTTCCAATAGCAATCAGCCCCAGCATTTT. Encoded protein: CASSSNSNQPQHF.

This clonotype was picked up many times. J is TRBJ1-2 and V is TRBV7-2; 9 bases line up with TRBD1. The junction had 8 bases not matched to a gene; V was cut back by 5 bases and J by 4 bases. CDR1 and CDR2 from the germline V gene are SGHTA and FQGNSA. The CDR3 is made up of 15 amino acids. The CDR3 region has the DNA TGTGCCAGCAGCATTAGGACAGGGGAAGTCTATGGCTACACCTTC. The encoded protein is CASSIRTGEVYGYTF.

This clonotype was counted ten times or more. The junction does not match germline at one end; this may be a read error. The chain has TRBV5-1 and TRBJ1-3; D possibly corresponds to TRBD1 (5 bases). The germline V gene has CDR1 SGHRS and CDR2 YFSETQ. The CDR3 length is 14 residues. CDR3 DNA: TGCGCCAGCAGCCTAGGGACCTCTGGAAACACCACATATTTT. Protein product: CASSLGTSGNTTYF.

This clonotype was observed many times. V is TRBV29-1 and J is TRBJ1-3, with D possibly TRBD1 on 6 matching bases. Trimming took 6 bases from V and 3 from J, leaving 12 bases between them. Per germline, CDR1 SQVTM and CDR2 ANQGSEA. The CDR3 is 13 residues long. The CDR3 DNA sequence: TGCAGCGTCTTGGACAGATTTGGAAACACCATATATTTT. It codes for CSVLDRFGNTIYF.

This clonotype appeared many times. DNA of the CDR3: TGTGCCAGCAAGGGGGGGAAAGGGGACGGCGGTCCAGGAAACACCATATATTTT. Its translation is CASKGGKGDGGPGNTIYF. The chain is built from TRBV6-4 and TRBJ1-3; the D gene is possibly TRBD1 (6 bases). Germline-derived CDR1 and CDR2 are MRHNA and SNTAGT. The CDR3 is made up of 18 amino acids. Deletions cut 7 bases from V and 4 bases from J, with 26 bases between.

This clonotype was seen only a few times. The V call is TRBV12-3 or TRBV12-4, the J call TRBJ1-3; D uncertain. Trimming took 3 bases from V and 0 from J, leaving 6 bases between them. This CDR3 spans 14 amino acids. The DNA of the CDR3 is TGTGCCAGCAGTTTCGTGGGCTCTGGAAACACCATATATTTT. Its translation: CASSFVGSGNTIYF.

This clonotype was picked up many times. V usage is TRBV28 and J usage is TRBJ2-7; a weak D match, TRBD1 (5 bases). Trimming stripped 3 bases from V and 4 bases from J, with 13 bases between. Germline assignment: CDR1 MDHEN and CDR2 SYDVKM. CDR3 length: 14 residues. The CDR3 spells CASSFGALRYEQYF. CDR3 in DNA: TGTGCCAGCAGTTTTGGGGCATTAAGGTACGAGCAGTACTTC.

This clonotype was seen at least ten times. This chain links TRBV2 with TRBJ1-3; D gene uncertain. The CDR3 contains 13 residues. V was pared by 7 bases and J by 4 bases, with 11 bases between. CDR1 SNHLY and CDR2 FYNNEI come from the germline V gene. CDR3: CASNYFPGNTIYF. CDR3 nucleotide sequence: TGTGCCAGCAATTATTTTCCGGGAAACACCATATATTTT.

This clonotype was recorded many times. The chain has TRBV7-8 and TRBJ1-5; weak D call: TRBD1 (5 bases). Germline V gene data show CDR1 as SGHVS and CDR2 as FQNEAQ. The V end lost 5 bases, the J end lost 7 bases, and 15 bases lay between the germline ends. This CDR3 has 14 residues. Here the CDR3 DNA reads TGTGCCAGCAGCCCGGACTCAGGGATCCAGCCCCAGCATTTT. Translating it yields CASSPDSGIQPQHF.

V is TRBV11-2 and J is TRBJ2-7; 11 bases map to TRBD2. This CDR3 is built from 14 residues. V shed 5 bases, J shed 9 bases, and the junction held 9 bases outside the gene matches. Per germline, CDR1 SGHAT and CDR2 FQNNGV. In nucleotides, the CDR3 is TGTGCCAGCAGCCCCACTAGCGGGAGTTTGGCGCAGTACTTC. Residues: CASSPTSGSLAQYF.

This clonotype was picked up many times. The chain has TRBV20-1 and TRBJ2-5, with D possibly matching TRBD2 (5 bases). The V gene's germline CDR1 is DFQATT and CDR2 SNEGSKA (reference sequence). CDR3 length: 15 amino acids. V lost 5 bases and J lost 4, with 20 bases in between. The DNA of the CDR3 is TGCAGTGCTCGCGGCTCGAAGAGGGCGGGAGAGACCCAGTACTTC. This encodes CSARGSKRAGETQYF.

This clonotype was detected ten times or more. V is TRBV28 and J is TRBJ2-7; D call uncertain. The CDR3 contains 14 residues. Germline V gene sequence: CDR1 MDHEN, CDR2 SYDVKM. V gave up 2 bases and J gave up 2 bases, with 10 bases separating them. Here the CDR3 reads CASSLGSLAYEQYF. The CDR3 DNA sequence: TGTGCCAGCAGTTTAGGGTCTTTAGCCTACGAGCAGTACTTC.

In its sample, this clonotype was seen many times. The V and J genes are TRBV11-2 and TRBJ2-4, with D perhaps given as TRBD1 or TRBD2 (6 bases each). V lost 3 bases and J lost 8, with 8 bases in between. The CDR3 totals 12 residues. The germline V gene has CDR1 SGHAT and CDR2 FQNNGV. The CDR3 DNA sequence: TGTGCCAGCAGCTTTAGGGGGGACATTCAGTACTTC. Translated: CASSFRGDIQYF.

This clonotype was seen ten or more times. This chain links TRBV28 with TRBJ2-4, with a tentative D call TRBD2 (6 bases). The CDR3 is 15 residues long. V lost 4 bases and J lost 0, with 10 bases in between. Germline V lookup: CDR1 MDHEN, CDR2 SYDVKM. DNA of the CDR3: TGTGCCAGCAGTTGGGGGGATCTAGCCAAAAACATTCAGTACTTC. Encoded protein: CASSWGDLAKNIQYF.

This clonotype was detected many times. This chain links TRBV28 with TRBJ2-7; 8 bases agree with TRBD1. CDR1 is MDHEN and CDR2 is SYDVKM in the germline V gene. The CDR3 is 16 amino acids. V was clipped by 8 bases and J by 3 bases; unmatched bases: 15. DNA of the CDR3: TGTGCCAGCCGGCCAACCCCCGACAGGGGCGGCTACGAGCAGTACTTC. Amino acid sequence: CASRPTPDRGGYEQYF.

This clonotype was counted many times. V usage is TRBV29-1 and J usage is TRBJ2-7, with D perhaps matching TRBD1 (5 bases). V dropped 6 bases and J dropped 5 bases, with 17 bases sitting between them. The CDR3 has 13 residues. Germline V gene lookup returns CDR1 SQVTM and CDR2 ANQGSEA. The CDR3 DNA sequence: TGCAGCGTCGAATGGCAGGGTAGGAACGAGCAGTACTTC. It codes for CSVEWQGRNEQYF.

This clonotype appeared many times. This chain joins TRBV18 and TRBJ1-5; TRBD1 is a possible D gene (5 bases). CDR3 length: 15 amino acids. The V end lost 3 bases, the J end lost 2 bases, and 11 bases lay between the germline ends. Germline V gives CDR1 KGHSH, CDR2 LQKENI. In DNA, the CDR3 is TGTGCCAGCTCACCTCTAGGGGCTGGCAATCAGCCCCAGCATTTT. This encodes CASSPLGAGNQPQHF.

This rearrangement joins TRBV28 to TRBJ2-7, with a possible D match to TRBD1 (8 bases). Germline CDR1 MDHEN, CDR2 SYDVKM. This CDR3 is 16 amino acids long. The V and J ends lost 5 bases and 4 bases respectively, with 21 bases between them. For the CDR3, the DNA is TGTGCCAGCAGTGACCTAAGGACAGGGAGGGGGTACGAGCAGTACTTC. This sequence encodes CASSDLRTGRGYEQYF.

This clonotype was picked up many times. This chain links TRBV3-1 with TRBJ2-5; D might be TRBD1 (6 bases). The CDR3 extends over 14 amino acids. Trimming took 1 base from V and 5 from J, leaving 11 bases between them. CDR1 and CDR2 from the germline V gene are LGHDT and YNNKEL (reference sequence). CDR3 DNA sequence: TGTGCCAGCAGCCAAGTGGGGGCGCGGGAGACCCAGTACTTC. Amino acids: CASSQVGARETQYF.

This clonotype was seen ten or more times. CDR3 sequence (DNA): TGTGCCACCAAGGAGGGAGGACAAGAGACCCAGTACTTC. Its protein product is CATKEGGQETQYF. The chain carries TRBV24-1 and TRBJ2-5; D is possibly TRBD2 (6 bases). The CDR3 loop spans 13 amino acids. Germline V lookup: CDR1 KGHDR, CDR2 SFDVKD. V dropped 8 bases and J dropped 2 bases, with 11 bases sitting between them.

This clonotype was observed many times. The gene calls are TRBV29-1 and TRBJ1-1; unclear D gene. V dropped 3 bases and J dropped 10 bases, with 12 bases sitting between them. Germline V lookup: CDR1 SQVTM, CDR2 ANQGSEA. The CDR3 is 11 residues long. The CDR3 DNA follows: TGCAGCGTTGAGGAAGGGTTTGGAGCTTTCTTT. Its protein is CSVEEGFGAFF.

This clonotype was counted at least ten times. The chain is built from TRBV5-1 and TRBJ2-4; D not resolved. V was cut by 2 bases and J by 4 bases, with 7 bases left in between. The CDR3 is 13 amino acids. CDR1 is SGHRS and CDR2 is YFSETQ in the germline V gene. The CDR3 nucleotides read TGCGCCAGCAGCTTAACAGAGAAAAACATTCAGTACTTC. This gives the protein CASSLTEKNIQYF.

This clonotype was seen a few times. V and J are TRBV19 and TRBJ1-1; 7 bases line up with TRBD1. Trimming removed 3 bases from V and 0 bases from J; junction bases left unmatched: 1. Germline V lookup: CDR1 LNHDA, CDR2 SQIVND (reference sequence). This CDR3 has 14 amino acids. CDR3 in DNA: TGTGCCAGTAGTATGACAGGGATGAACACTGAAGCTTTCTTT. This codes for CASSMTGMNTEAFF.